The present T cell receptor beta chain was sequenced within a study of blood T cells in healthy people across ages. Whole-study findings and limits: Age brought a roughly linear fall in TCR beta diversity measured per million T cells.

This clonotype has only a few counts. What it binds is unknown. The sample providers were healthy Caucasian people from Russia, aged about 6 to 100. Extractions gave at least 5 micrograms of total RNA per sample. Using a J-beta primer mix together with a sample-barcoded 5' primer, a second PCR was run for roughly 7 to 11 cycles. TCRdb called the 5' RACE reads again in MiXCR, with one record for every CDR3 protein. Here the sample spans 500,000 to 600,000 distinct CDR3 sequences, 25% to 30% being singletons. The germline gives CDR1 DFQATT, CDR2 SNEGSKA (reference sequence). Trimming cost V 6 bases and J 0 bases, with 12 bases left between them. This CDR3 has 15 amino acids.

This chain connects TRBV20-1 to TRBJ2-6; D unresolved. The sequenced material came from blood. The clonotype comes from a woman aged 70 to 79 in good health. In DNA form, the CDR3 reads TGCAGTGCATCCCGAGGCCTCTCTGGGGCCAACGTCCTGACTTTC. This codes for CSASRGLSGANVLTF.